Sequencing of this T cell receptor beta chain was carried out in a study of T cells after yellow fever vaccination. On the study more broadly: Fractions of low cell number were prepared using SMART-Seq v4 Ultra Low Input. Study results and limitations: The presence of abundant clonotypes contaminating from the bulk population was possible in FACS-sorted repertoires.

Production of TCR cDNA was by 5'RACE template switching, which also added a universal primer site and UMIs. TCRdb processed the 5' RACE reads anew with MiXCR; each CDR3 protein has one entry. This sample has roughly 120,000 distinct CDR3 sequences; roughly 7.9% occur once, and the top ten carry 2.5% to 3.5%. Germline V gene sequence: CDR1 SEHNR, CDR2 FQNEAQ (reference sequence). V was trimmed by 3 bases and J by 8 bases, leaving 12 bases between them. The CDR3 extends over 13 amino acids. Ten or more counts support this clonotype. The antigen remains undetermined. The sequence derives from a man aged 18 to 30 who received the YFV17D yellow fever vaccine. Sequencing was performed on CD4+ T cells sorted from PBMCs, taken more than 40 days after the first yellow fever vaccination. This chain uses TRBV7-9 with TRBJ2-3; D call uncertain. DNA for the CDR3: TGTGCCAGCAGCTTTATCGACCCTGGTACGCAGTATTTT. Its protein is CASSFIDPGTQYF.